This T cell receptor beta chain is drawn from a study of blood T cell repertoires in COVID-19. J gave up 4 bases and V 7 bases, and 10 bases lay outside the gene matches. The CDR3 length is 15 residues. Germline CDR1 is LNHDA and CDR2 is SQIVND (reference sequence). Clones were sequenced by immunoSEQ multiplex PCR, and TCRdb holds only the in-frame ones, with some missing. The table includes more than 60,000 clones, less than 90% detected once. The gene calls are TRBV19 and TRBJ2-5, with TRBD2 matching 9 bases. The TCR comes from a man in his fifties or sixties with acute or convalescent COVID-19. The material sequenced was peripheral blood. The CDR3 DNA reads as TGTGCCAGTACCCCTTTAGCGGGAGTAGGAGAGACCCAGTACTTC. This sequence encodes CASTPLAGVGETQYF.